Listed here are 31 T cell receptor beta chains from one sample, sequenced in a study of sequential checkpoint blockade in melanoma. TCRdb keeps only in-frame clones here, not all; method: immunoSEQ multiplex PCR. The sample has 13,000 or so clones, roughly a fifth seen once. Treatment in this sample: randomized to nivolumab then ipilimumab (arm A) or the reverse (arm B). Source: tumor tissue (inferred from file names), taken from a patient given nivolumab and ipilimumab in sequence. The receptor source for this set is a human donor with melanoma.

The V gene is TRBV14, the J gene TRBJ1-1; D possibly corresponds to TRBD1 (5 bases). This CDR3 has 13 residues. Germline lookup yields CDR1 SGHDN and CDR2 FVKESK. Deletions cut 4 bases from V and 5 bases from J, with 11 bases between. CDR3 bases: TGTGCCAGCAGCCCGTATGAGGGGACTGAAGCTTTCTTT. Encoded protein: CASSPYEGTEAFF. Looking up the rest from reference TRBV14 and TRBJ1-1 gives the full variable domain: EAGVTQFPSHSVIEKGQTVTLRCDPISGHDNLYWYRRVMGKEIKFLLHFVKESKQDESGMPNNRFLAERTGGTYSTLKVQPAELEDSGVYFCASSPYEGTEAFFGQGTRLTVV.

The chain couples TRBV5-1 to TRBJ2-3, with TRBD1 matching 7 bases. V trimming: 0 bases; J trimming: 0 bases; junction bases outside the gene matches: 4. The length of the CDR3 is 16 residues. Germline loops: CDR1 SGHRS, CDR2 YFSETQ. CDR3 sequence (DNA): TGCGCCAGCAGCTTGGAGGGGGACAGTAGCACAGATACGCAGTATTTT. As protein: CASSLEGDSSTDTQYF.

A few counts support this clone. The chain couples TRBV11-3 to TRBJ2-1, with TRBD2 matching over 13 bases. J gave up 4 bases and V 5 bases, and 8 bases lay outside the gene matches. Per the germline V gene, CDR1 is SGHNT and CDR2 is YENEEA. This CDR3 has 17 amino acids. The CDR3, as DNA: TGTGCCAGCAGCCAAGCGAAACTAGCGGGGGGGTACAATGAGCAGTTCTTC. This codes for CASSQAKLAGGYNEQFF.

This clone was counted between two and nine times. The chain recombines TRBV6-8 with TRBJ1-4; 10 bases agree with TRBD1. Germline V gene data show CDR1 as MNHGY and CDR2 as SAAAGT. V lost 6 bases and J lost 1; bases outside the gene matches: 2. The CDR3 has 15 amino acids. In DNA, the CDR3 is TGTGCCAGCAGCAGGACAGGGGGAACTAATGAAAAACTGTTTTTT. Protein: CASSRTGGTNEKLFF.

This clone came up a few times. The genes are TRBV6-8 and TRBJ2-3; 12 nucleotides align to TRBD1. The germline CDR1 and CDR2 sequences are MNHGY and SAAAGT. V lost 4 bases to trimming and J lost 5 bases; unmatched junction nucleotides: 4. The CDR3 length is 15 residues. CDR3 bases: TGTGCCAGCAGTTGGGACAGGGGGCGACAAGATACGCAGTATTTT. Its translation is CASSWDRGRQDTQYF.

The chain uses TRBV30 and TRBJ2-7; D ambiguous. V was trimmed by 1 base and J by 2 bases, leaving 9 bases between them. There are 13 residues in the CDR3. Germline V gene sequence: CDR1 GTSNPN, CDR2 SVGIG (reference sequence). CDR3 sequence (DNA): TGTGCCTGGAGTGGGTCCGAAACCTACGAGCAGTACTTC. Its translation is CAWSGSETYEQYF.

Only a few counts were recorded for this clone. V and J are TRBV23-1 and TRBJ1-3; TRBD1 matches 7 bases. TRBV23-1 is flagged as an ORF with uncertain function. Germline trimming cut 6 bases from V and 7 bases from J; bases unmatched to any gene: 18. The CDR3 has 17 residues. Here the CDR3 DNA reads TGCGCCAGCAGCCAAGAAGGGACAGTGACCCCTCGCAACACCATATATTTT. Encoded protein: CASSQEGTVTPRNTIYF.

This clone was seen more than once but under ten times. The chain is built from TRBV15 and TRBJ1-2; weak D call: TRBD1 (5 bases). CDR1 and CDR2 from the germline V gene are LNHNV and YYDKDF (reference sequence). Trimming pared 6 bases from V and 1 base from J, leaving 15 bases between. The CDR3 is 15 residues long. The CDR3 DNA reads as TGTGCCACCAGTAGGACCGGGACCGTTAACTATGGCTACACCTTC. As protein: CATSRTGTVNYGYTF.

The chain joins TRBV29-1 to TRBJ2-1, with 7 bases aligning to TRBD2. The CDR3 consists of 13 residues. J lost 5 bases, V lost 5 bases, and 6 bases had no gene match. CDR1 and CDR2 (germline): SQVTM, ANQGSEA. The CDR3 bases are TGCAGCGTTCGCGGGGGACCTAACAATGAGCAGTTCTTC. Its protein is CSVRGGPNNEQFF.

Here the CDR3 DNA reads TGCGCCAGCAGCTTAGGACCTAGCGGGAGGGCAGATACGCAGTATTTT. This encodes CASSLGPSGRADTQYF. The chain combines TRBV5-1 with TRBJ2-3; 12 bases fit TRBD2. The length of the CDR3 is 16 residues. Germline CDR1 is SGHRS and CDR2 is YFSETQ. Trimming removed 2 bases from V and 4 bases from J; junction bases left unmatched: 5.

The genes are TRBV19 and TRBJ1-1; D is undetermined. V shed 3 bases and J shed 0 bases, with 8 bases lying between them. Germline V gene lookup returns CDR1 LNHDA and CDR2 SQIVND (reference sequence). The CDR3 is made up of 14 amino acids. CDR3 bases: TGTGCCAGTAGTATGTCGGGGATGAACACTGAAGCTTTCTTT. Protein sequence: CASSMSGMNTEAFF. Drawing the rest from reference TRBV19 and TRBJ1-1, the complete variable domain is DGGITQSPKYLFRKEGQNVTLSCEQNLNHDAMYWYRQDPGQGLRLIYYSQIVNDFQKGDIAEGYSVSREKKESFPLTVTSAQKNPTAFYLCASSMSGMNTEAFFGQGTRLTVV.

This clone was detected only a few times. CDR3 residues: CASSPSPRGLAGVNEQFF. The CDR3 DNA sequence: TGTGCCAGCAGCCCGTCTCCCCGGGGTCTAGCGGGAGTCAATGAGCAGTTCTTC. The V and J genes are TRBV11-3 and TRBJ2-1, with 10 nucleotides matching TRBD2. Germline CDR1 SGHNT, CDR2 YENEEA. J gave up 6 bases and V 5 bases, and 16 bases lay outside the gene matches. There are 18 residues in the CDR3.

This chain links TRBV6-8 with TRBJ1-2, with 7 bases matching TRBD1. The ends lost 6 bases at V and 9 bases at J; junction bases unmatched: 16. The CDR3 runs to 15 residues. Germline-derived CDR1 and CDR2 are MNHGY and SAAAGT. In DNA, the CDR3 is TGTGCCAGCAGCCCTTCGACAGGGAGCTTCTTTAGCTACACCTTC. It specifies CASSPSTGSFFSYTF.

This clone is medium-sized within its sample. This chain joins TRBV28 and TRBJ2-3; tentative D call: TRBD2 (6 bases). Germline CDR1 reads MDHEN; CDR2 reads SYDVKM. The V end was cut by 5 bases, the J end by 3 bases, with 9 bases between. The CDR3 is made up of 13 amino acids. The CDR3 nucleotides read TGTGCCAGCAGTCGCGGAGGGACAGATACGCAGTATTTT. This translates into CASSRGGTDTQYF.

The genes are TRBV18 and TRBJ1-1; maybe TRBD1 (6 bases). CDR1 is KGHSH, CDR2 LQKENI, per germline. This CDR3 has 14 residues. V lost 4 bases and J 4 bases, leaving 13 bases between the germline ends. This CDR3 reads CASSLHRVSTEAFF. CDR3 DNA: TGTGCCAGCTCACTCCACAGGGTTTCCACTGAAGCTTTCTTT.

This clone occurred once. The chain couples TRBV19 to TRBJ1-1; D is uncertain. CDR1 LNHDA and CDR2 SQIVND come from the germline V gene (reference sequence). The CDR3 consists of 13 residues. The ends were cut back, 6 bases at V and 4 bases at J, with 12 bases in the middle. DNA of the CDR3: TGTGCCAGTAGGTTCATCAGCGGCACTGAAGCTTTCTTT. It specifies CASRFISGTEAFF.

This clone was detected many times. CDR3 loop: CASSLESLTGELFF. Here the CDR3 DNA reads TGTGCCAGCAGCCTGGAGTCGTTAACCGGGGAGCTGTTTTTT. The chain has TRBV11-3 and TRBJ2-2; D remains unclear. Germline values: CDR1 SGHNT, CDR2 YENEEA. Trimming pared 5 bases from V and 5 bases from J, leaving 12 bases between. The CDR3 is 14 amino acids. The variable domain in full, with the rest retrieved from reference TRBV11-3 and TRBJ2-2, is EAGVVQSPRYKIIEKKQPVAFWCNPISGHNTLYWYLQNLGQGPELLIRYENEEAVDDSQLPKDRFSAERLKGVDSTLKIQPAELGDSAVYLCASSLESLTGELFFGEGSRLTVL.

This chain connects TRBV18 to TRBJ2-1; 8 bases fit TRBD2. The V segment lost 3 bases and the J segment 10 bases; nucleotides outside the gene matches: 11. This CDR3 contains 15 residues. The germline V gene encodes CDR1 KGHSH and CDR2 LQKENI. The CDR3 reads CASSPPGGAGVEQFF. Here the CDR3 DNA reads TGTGCCAGCTCACCCCCGGGGGGAGCGGGAGTAGAGCAGTTCTTC.

The table lists this clone with a few counts. This chain joins TRBV18 and TRBJ1-1; 8 bases are shared with TRBD1. The germline CDR1 and CDR2 sequences are KGHSH and LQKENI. The CDR3 sequence is 14 residues long. The J segment lost 4 bases and the V segment lost 2 bases, leaving 3 bases of the junction unmatched. CDR3 nucleotide sequence: TGTGCCAGCTCACCAGCAGGGGGCGGCACTGAAGCTTTCTTT. Encoded protein: CASSPAGGGTEAFF.

Many counts were recorded for this clone. The chain employs TRBV11-3 and TRBJ2-7; a weak D match, TRBD2 (5 bases). The length of the CDR3 is 16 residues. The germline gives CDR1 SGHNT, CDR2 YENEEA. V gave up 3 bases and J gave up 2 bases, with 17 bases separating them. In DNA, the CDR3 is TGTGCCAGCAGCTTGGAGGCCCTTACAGTGACCTACGAGCAGTACTTC. Protein sequence: CASSLEALTVTYEQYF.

This chain connects TRBV14 to TRBJ2-1, with 15 bases fitting TRBD2. Looked up from germline, CDR1 is SGHDN and CDR2 is FVKESK. With 4 bases clipped from V and 9 bases from J, the junction kept 7 bases outside the gene matches. The CDR3 contains 16 residues. The CDR3 coding sequence is TGTGCCAGCAGCCCGAGGACTAGCGGGAGGGCCGGTGAGCAGTTCTTC. Amino acid sequence: CASSPRTSGRAGEQFF.

V usage is TRBV19 and J usage is TRBJ2-1; D is uncertain. Trimming removed 6 bases from V and 3 bases from J, with 15 bases in between. CDR1 and CDR2 (germline): LNHDA, SQIVND (reference sequence). The CDR3 has 15 residues. The CDR3 region is CASRDPGSIYNEQFF. The CDR3 bases are TGTGCCAGTAGGGACCCAGGCTCGATCTACAATGAGCAGTTCTTC.

This clone showed up just a few times. The chain employs TRBV11-3 and TRBJ2-2, with TRBD1 matching 9 bases. This CDR3 contains 15 residues. Germline CDR1 and CDR2: SGHNT and YENEEA. Trimming took 4 bases from V and 3 from J; bases not matched to a gene: 3. The CDR3 reads CASSSYRGHTGELFF. CDR3 nucleotide sequence: TGTGCCAGCAGCTCATACAGGGGGCACACCGGGGAGCTGTTTTTT.

This clone has only a few counts. This chain links TRBV6-7 with TRBJ2-7; possible D gene TRBD2, 6 bases. TRBV6-7 falls under the ORF class, with uncertain function. Trimming took off 8 bases at V and 2 bases at J, with 7 bases between the two ends. CDR3 length equals 11 residues. The CDR3 region is CASGTAYEQYF. CDR3 nucleotide sequence: TGTGCCAGCGGGACTGCCTACGAGCAGTACTTC.

V usage is TRBV5-1 and J usage is TRBJ2-3, with D perhaps being TRBD1 or TRBD2 (5 bases each). The CDR3 contains 15 residues. The V gene lost 3 bases and the J gene lost 2 bases, with 13 bases spanning the gap. Germline V CDR1 and CDR2: SGHRS, YFSETQ. CDR3 nucleotides: TGCGCCAGCAGCTCGTCGGGACCTCACACAGATACGCAGTATTTT. It specifies CASSSSGPHTDTQYF.

This chain uses TRBV30 with TRBJ2-7; TRBD1 aligns across 8 bases. After removal of 4 bases from V and 5 bases from J, the junction contained 7 bases not matched to a gene. The CDR3 spans 13 residues. The germline CDR1 and CDR2 sequences are GTSNPN and SVGIG (reference sequence). The CDR3 coding sequence is TGTGCCTGGACTGTCCAGGGGGCCCACGAGCAGTACTTC. Translated, it gives CAWTVQGAHEQYF. The full variable domain, with the rest looked up from reference TRBV30 and TRBJ2-7, is SQTIHQWPATLVQPVGSPLSLECTVEGTSNPNLYWYRQAAGRGLQLLFYSVGIGQISSEVPQNLSASRPQDRQFILSSKKLLLSDSGFYLCAWTVQGAHEQYFGPGTRLTVT.

This clone showed up just a few times. The chain recombines TRBV5-1 with TRBJ1-1; 11 bases align to TRBD1. The CDR3 totals 15 residues. Germline V gene lookup returns CDR1 SGHRS and CDR2 YFSETQ. Unmatched junction bases numbered 2, after V lost 0 bases and J lost 4 bases. The CDR3, as DNA: TGCGCCAGCAGCTTGGCCGGGACAGGGGGCACTGAAGCTTTCTTT. As protein: CASSLAGTGGTEAFF.

V usage is TRBV6-8 and J usage is TRBJ2-2, with D maybe TRBD2 (6 bases). The germline V gene encodes CDR1 MNHGY and CDR2 SAAAGT. V was trimmed by 4 bases and J by 2 bases, leaving 8 bases between them. The CDR3 length is 14 residues. CDR3 coding DNA: TGTGCCAGCAGTTTCGGACTAAACACCGGGGAGCTGTTTTTT. Amino acid sequence: CASSFGLNTGELFF.

In this sample, this clone turned up a few times. The gene calls are TRBV10-3 and TRBJ2-1; 8 bases are a match to TRBD1. The CDR3 covers 14 residues. V shed 2 bases and J 16 bases; nucleotides not matched to a gene: 13. CDR1 is ENHRY and CDR2 is SYGVKD in the germline V gene. This chain's CDR3 is CAISEPQSGQGYFF. The CDR3 bases are TGTGCCATCAGTGAGCCACAGTCCGGACAGGGCTACTTCTTC.

This clone is labeled medium-sized (0.01 to 0.1%). The chain couples TRBV9 to TRBJ2-1; 11 positions match TRBD2. V shed 3 bases and J 7 bases; nucleotides not matched to a gene: 0. Germline V lookup: CDR1 SGDLS, CDR2 YYNGEE. This CDR3 is 13 amino acids long. CDR3 coding DNA: TGTGCCAGCAGCGCTAGCGGGAGGAATGAGCAGTTCTTC. It is translated as CASSASGRNEQFF.

This clone was counted only a few times. CDR3 sequence reads: CASSYSPTSMNTEAFF. CDR3 nucleotide sequence: TGTGCCAGCAGTTACTCTCCGACAAGTATGAACACTGAAGCTTTCTTT. The chain carries TRBV6-8 and TRBJ1-1; D unresolved. In germline, CDR1 is MNHGY, CDR2 SAAAGT. Trimming shortened V by 0 bases and J by 0 bases, and 11 bases separated the two germline ends. This CDR3 contains 16 residues.